These 19 T cell receptor beta chains originate from one sample sequenced in a study of blood T cell repertoires in COVID-19. Repertoires were generated with immunoSEQ multiplex PCR, while TCRdb's copy carries only in-frame clones and drops some. The sample includes some 140,000 clones, 78% seen only once; the top ten take roughly 1.5%. Sequencing was performed on peripheral blood. These receptors originate from a man of 80 years or more with acute or convalescent COVID-19.

This chain uses TRBV3-1 (or the pseudogene TRBV3-2) with TRBJ1-1; possibly TRBD1 for D (5 bases). The V gene's germline CDR1 is LGHDT and CDR2 YNNKEL (reference sequence). V was pared by 3 bases and J by 3 bases, with 11 bases between. CDR3 length: 14 residues. CDR3 DNA: TGTGCCAGCAGCCAGGAAGGGGATTACACTGAAGCTTTCTTT. It codes for CASSQEGDYTEAFF.

The rearrangement joins TRBV11-3 to TRBJ2-1, with TRBD2 matching 14 bases. Looked up from germline, CDR1 is SGHNT and CDR2 is YENEEA. The CDR3 consists of 18 residues. The V segment lost 5 bases and the J segment 1 base; nucleotides outside the gene matches: 7. CDR3 sequence reads: CASSPGLAGGFSYNEQFF. The CDR3 coding sequence is TGTGCCAGCAGCCCCGGACTAGCGGGGGGTTTTTCCTACAATGAGCAGTTCTTC.

V is TRBV18 and J is TRBJ2-5, with D possibly TRBD1 on 6 matching bases. The germline V gene has CDR1 KGHSH and CDR2 LQKENI. CDR3 size: 15 residues. The V and J ends lost 0 bases and 6 bases respectively, with 14 bases between them. CDR3 sequence (DNA): TGTGCCAGCTCACCACCGGTCTCAGGGGATAAGACCCAGTACTTC. Protein sequence: CASSPPVSGDKTQYF. Looking up the rest from reference TRBV18 and TRBJ2-5 gives the full variable domain: NAGVMQNPRHLVRRRGQEARLRCSPMKGHSHVYWYRQLPEEGLKFMVYLQKENIIDESGMPKERFSAEFPKEGPSILRIQQVVRGDSAAYFCASSPPVSGDKTQYFGPGTRLLVL.

This clone has just a few counts. The CDR3 sequence is CASSLVAGGPYNEQFF. CDR3 bases: TGTGCCAGCAGCTTGGTGGCAGGTGGTCCCTACAATGAGCAGTTCTTC. The V gene is TRBV5-6, the J gene TRBJ2-1; no clear D gene. CDR3 size: 16 residues. Germline values: CDR1 SGHDT, CDR2 YYEEEE. V shed 0 bases and J shed 2 bases, with 12 bases lying between them.

The V and J genes are TRBV5-1 and TRBJ2-7; 7 nucleotides agree with TRBD2. The CDR3 contains 15 residues. J gave up 1 base and V 0 bases, and 4 bases lay outside the gene matches. Germline V gene data show CDR1 as SGHRS and CDR2 as YFSETQ. In DNA, the CDR3 is TGCGCCAGCAGCTTGGCCGGGGGACTATCCTACGAGCAGTACTTC. It codes for CASSLAGGLSYEQYF.

The chain joins TRBV5-1 to TRBJ2-5, with TRBD2 identical over 12 bases. V trimming: 4 bases; J trimming: 1 base; junction bases outside the gene matches: 11. This CDR3 has 18 amino acids. Germline loops: CDR1 SGHRS, CDR2 YFSETQ. DNA for the CDR3: TGCGCCAGCAGCCCGGGGACTAGCGGGCCCCCATCCCAAGAGACCCAGTACTTC. Amino acid sequence: CASSPGTSGPPSQETQYF.

The chain links TRBV7-2 to TRBJ2-4; 10 bases are shared with TRBD1. With 7 bases clipped from V and 7 bases from J, the junction kept 10 bases outside the gene matches. Germline V lookup: CDR1 SGHTA, CDR2 FQGNSA. The CDR3 sequence is 15 residues long. CDR3 in amino acids: CASNPVGTGVNIQYF. The CDR3 DNA is TGTGCCAGCAACCCAGTAGGGACAGGGGTTAACATTCAGTACTTC.

The V call is TRBV11-2, the J call TRBJ2-7; 9 bases fit TRBD2. V trimming: 5 bases; J trimming: 0 bases; junction bases outside the gene matches: 2. The germline CDR1 and CDR2 sequences are SGHAT and FQNNGV. The length of the CDR3 is 14 residues. The CDR3 region has the DNA TGTGCCAGCAGCGCGGGGGGGGGCTCCTACGAGCAGTACTTC. Translated: CASSAGGGSYEQYF.

The chain has TRBV5-4 and TRBJ1-2, with 7 bases lining up with TRBD1. The CDR3 length is 13 residues. Germline values: CDR1 SGHNT, CDR2 YYREEE (reference sequence). The ends lost 0 bases at V and 8 bases at J; junction bases unmatched: 4. The CDR3 sequence: CASSLERQGGYTF. CDR3 DNA: TGTGCCAGCAGCTTGGAGAGACAGGGCGGCTACACCTTC.

The chain combines TRBV10-2 with TRBJ2-1; 8 bases are shared with TRBD2. The J segment lost 10 bases and the V segment lost 5 bases, leaving 13 bases of the junction unmatched. The germline V gene has CDR1 WSHSY and CDR2 SAAADI. This CDR3 spans 15 amino acids. CDR3 in amino acids: CASSKSGTRDEEQFF. The DNA of the CDR3 is TGCGCCAGCAGTAAGAGCGGGACTAGGGATGAAGAGCAGTTCTTC.

This clone appeared once. Written as DNA, the CDR3 is TGTGCCAGCAGCTTAGCGGGGGGGCATGAGACCCAGTACTTC. Protein sequence: CASSLAGGHETQYF. The chain couples TRBV11-3 to TRBJ2-5; 8 nucleotides line up with TRBD2. The V gene end was trimmed by 1 base and the J gene end by 5 bases; junction bases not matched to a gene: 3. Germline CDR1 SGHNT, CDR2 YENEEA. The CDR3 contains 14 residues.

This clone was found a few times. The rearrangement links TRBV5-1 to TRBJ1-1; no reliable D call. The germline V and J ends were trimmed by 0 bases and 0 bases, with 12 bases remaining between them. In germline, CDR1 is SGHRS, CDR2 YFSETQ. CDR3 length: 16 amino acids. The CDR3 DNA follows: TGCGCCAGCAGCTTGGCCGCCAGTACCATGAACACTGAAGCTTTCTTT. It specifies CASSLAASTMNTEAFF.

This clone was seen a few times. The chain uses TRBV29-1 and TRBJ1-2; 7 nucleotides align to TRBD1. Germline CDR1 and CDR2: SQVTM and ANQGSEA. V lost 7 bases and J lost 8; bases outside the gene matches: 7. The CDR3 length is 11 residues. CDR3 residues: CSGTTGLGYTF. DNA for the CDR3: TGCAGCGGGACGACAGGGTTGGGCTACACCTTC.

V and J are TRBV11-3 and TRBJ1-1; D gene uncertain. Germline assignment: CDR1 SGHNT and CDR2 YENEEA. V was pared by 0 bases and J by 10 bases, with 15 bases between. The CDR3 spans 14 residues. The CDR3 sequence is CASSLDQWAARAFF. The CDR3 DNA reads as TGTGCCAGCAGCTTAGATCAGTGGGCAGCCAGAGCTTTCTTT.

The chain is built from TRBV24-1 and TRBJ2-4, with D maybe TRBD1 (5 bases). With 3 bases removed from V and 7 bases from J, the gap between germline ends came to 15 bases. Germline V CDR1 and CDR2: KGHDR, SFDVKD. The CDR3 totals 15 residues. The CDR3 region has the DNA TGTGCCACCAGTGATCGCGCAGGGCCAGGTAACATTCAGTACTTC. It codes for CATSDRAGPGNIQYF.

The V and J genes are TRBV11-3 and TRBJ2-2, with D unclear. Trimming took off 3 bases at V and 5 bases at J, with 7 bases between the two ends. The CDR3 runs 13 residues. The germline V gene has CDR1 SGHNT and CDR2 YENEEA. CDR3 nucleotide sequence: TGTGCCAGCAGCTTGAGAGAGACCGGGGAGCTGTTTTTT. Protein: CASSLRETGELFF. The complete variable domain, with remaining parts taken from reference TRBV11-3 and TRBJ2-2, reads EAGVVQSPRYKIIEKKQPVAFWCNPISGHNTLYWYLQNLGQGPELLIRYENEEAVDDSQLPKDRFSAERLKGVDSTLKIQPAELGDSAVYLCASSLRETGELFFGEGSRLTVL.

This clone was seen a few times. The chain uses TRBV5-1 and TRBJ2-2; TRBD2 matches 9 bases. Trimming at V came to 3 bases and at J to 0 bases, leaving 6 bases not matched to a gene. The germline V gene has CDR1 SGHRS and CDR2 YFSETQ. The CDR3 spans 17 residues. The DNA of the CDR3 is TGCGCCAGCAGCTCGGGACTAGCTGTTTCGAACACCGGGGAGCTGTTTTTT. This codes for CASSSGLAVSNTGELFF.

V is TRBV5-1 and J is TRBJ2-7, with 7 positions matching TRBD1. After removal of 0 bases from V and 5 bases from J, the junction contained 5 bases not matched to a gene. Germline V gene data show CDR1 as SGHRS and CDR2 as YFSETQ. This CDR3 has 14 amino acids. For the CDR3, the DNA is TGCGCCAGCAGCTTGGGGACAGGAGCCCACGAGCAGTACTTC. The encoded protein is CASSLGTGAHEQYF.

This clone was detected only a few times. The chain is built from TRBV7-3 and TRBJ2-2, with D maybe TRBD1 (6 bases). The CDR3 loop spans 13 amino acids. Germline V gene sequence: CDR1 SGHTA, CDR2 FQGTGA. V lost 8 bases to trimming and J lost 4 bases, with 11 bases between them. The DNA of the CDR3 is TGTGCCAGCTCTGGGACACCCACCGGGGAGCTGTTTTTT. It translates to CASSGTPTGELFF.